The following is a T cell receptor (beta chain) sequence with its context. Antigen unknown. The method was immunoSEQ multiplex PCR; TCRdb's version includes in-frame clones alone and lacks a portion of them. The sample lists a few hundred thousand clones, around nine tenths occurring once. This sample's treatment: roughly 19 received Ad26.COV2.S at low or high dose, single or two shots; five or six received placebo; per-sample allocation not given. On day 63 after the first injection, vaccine and placebo recipients gave samples. The data were taken from a study of Ad26.COV2.S vaccination and SARS-CoV-2 variants. Whole-study context: Of the COV1001 trial arms, the Ad26.COV2.S arm included the donor. Doses of Ad26.COV2.S were injected into muscle once or twice, 56 days apart. Study-level findings and limits: Non-spike TCR breadth was similar in vaccine and placebo recipients.

CDR3 length: 14 amino acids. CDR1 SEHNR and CDR2 FQNEAQ come from the germline V gene (reference sequence). V lost 3 bases and J lost 2, with 10 bases in between. The specimen comprised peripheral blood, sampled in a trial of Ad26.COV2.S vaccine versus placebo. The rearrangement uses TRBV7-9 and TRBJ2-5; possibly TRBD1 for D (6 bases). This receptor was taken from a person between 18 and 65 years old who received the Ad26.COV2.S COVID-19 vaccine or a placebo. In DNA form, the CDR3 reads TGTGCCAGCAGCTTCAGGGGCGGACAAGAGACCCAGTACTTC. It encodes CASSFRGGQETQYF.